Here is one T cell receptor beta chain with its context. The method was immunoSEQ multiplex PCR; TCRdb's version includes in-frame clones alone and lacks a portion of them. The data hold 85,000 to 130,000 clones, with approximately 80% observed a single time. The data were taken from a study of blood T cell repertoires in COVID-19. The CDR3 runs 15 residues. J lost 1 base, V lost 4 bases, and 7 bases had no gene match. Germline lookup yields CDR1 SGHNT and CDR2 YYREEE (reference sequence). Specimen: peripheral blood. The chain combines TRBV5-4 with TRBJ1-1; 7 nucleotides match TRBD1. This TCR derives from a man older than 75 with COVID-19, enrolled during active disease. The CDR3 protein is CASSRPGGQNTEAFF. The CDR3 nucleotides read TGTGCCAGCAGCCGTCCAGGGGGTCAGAACACTGAAGCTTTCTTT.